One and the same sample provided the 10 T cell receptor beta chains below, sequenced in a study of blood T cell repertoires in COVID-19. Sequencing used immunoSEQ multiplex PCR; TCRdb keeps in-frame clones, though not all of them. This sample yields fewer than 700,000 clones, of which about 88% are seen a single time; roughly 8% belongs to the top ten. Material: peripheral blood. The receptors originated from a woman aged 45-59 years with COVID-19, enrolled during active disease.

The chain employs TRBV3-1 (or the pseudogene TRBV3-2) and TRBJ2-2; no reliable D call. Looked up from germline, CDR1 is LGHDT and CDR2 is YNNKEL (reference sequence). This CDR3 contains 15 residues. The V gene lost 0 bases and the J gene lost 2 bases, with 7 bases spanning the gap. This CDR3 is CASSQEGPNTGELFF. DNA for the CDR3: TGTGCCAGCAGCCAAGAGGGCCCTAACACCGGGGAGCTGTTTTTT.

This clone was counted between two and nine times. J is TRBJ1-4 and V is TRBV5-6; D perhaps matches TRBD1 (5 bases). V was cut by 5 bases and J by 8 bases, with 22 bases left in between. CDR1 and CDR2 from the germline V gene are SGHDT and YYEEEE. This CDR3 spans 16 amino acids. For the CDR3, the DNA is TGTGCCAGCAGTCTGACACCCCAGGGAGGAAACGAAAAACTGTTTTTT. It codes for CASSLTPQGGNEKLFF. The whole variable domain, filled in from reference TRBV5-6 and TRBJ1-4, reads DAGVTQSPTHLIKTRGQQVTLRCSPKSGHDTVSWYQQALGQGPQFIFQYYEEEERQRGNFPDRFSGHQFPNYSSELNVNALLLGDSALYLCASSLTPQGGNEKLFFGSGTQLSVL.

The chain has TRBV11-2 and TRBJ1-1, with 7 bases lining up with TRBD1. Germline V lookup: CDR1 SGHAT, CDR2 FQNNGV. The V and J ends lost 3 bases and 1 base, in that order; junction bases with no gene match: 5. The CDR3 has 15 amino acids. The CDR3 loop reads CASSFTGQANTEAFF. CDR3 in DNA: TGTGCCAGCAGCTTCACAGGACAGGCGAACACTGAAGCTTTCTTT.

The V gene is TRBV5-1, the J gene TRBJ1-2; the match to TRBD1 covers 7 bases. Trimming removed 3 bases from V and 6 bases from J; junction bases left unmatched: 5. This CDR3 is built from 13 residues. CDR1 SGHRS and CDR2 YFSETQ come from the germline V gene. The DNA of the CDR3 is TGCGCCAGCAGCTCCTCGAGGGGGCATGGCTACACCTTC. It encodes CASSSSRGHGYTF.

Points on this clone: This same CDR3 is encoded by further DNA sequences in the sample. The chain's CDR3 is CASSTGSNQPQHF. CDR3 in DNA: TGTGCCAGCAGTACAGGAAGCAATCAGCCCCAGCATTTT. The chain combines TRBV12-3 or TRBV12-4 with TRBJ1-5; D perhaps matches TRBD1 (5 bases). Trimming shortened V by 5 bases and J by 1 base, and 6 bases separated the two germline ends. The length of the CDR3 is 13 residues.

The V call is TRBV30, the J call TRBJ1-4; D is perhaps TRBD1 (6 bases). This CDR3 has 15 residues. The V end was cut by 5 bases, the J end by 0 bases, with 13 bases between. Germline V gene sequence: CDR1 GTSNPN, CDR2 SVGIG (reference sequence). CDR3 loop: CAWSDSYATNEKLFF. The CDR3 DNA sequence: TGTGCCTGGTCGGACAGCTACGCAACTAATGAAAAACTGTTTTTT.

J is TRBJ1-4 and V is TRBV15; D unresolved. V lost 5 bases and J lost 6, with 19 bases in between. Germline lookup yields CDR1 LNHNV and CDR2 YYDKDF (reference sequence). This CDR3 contains 16 residues. CDR3: CATSRPGGSQYEKLFF. In DNA form, the CDR3 reads TGTGCCACCAGCCGGCCAGGCGGGAGTCAGTATGAAAAACTGTTTTTT.

CDR3 DNA sequence: TGTGCCAGTAGAGAACTAGGGGGTTCTGGGGCCAACGTCCTGACTTTC. This gives the protein CASRELGGSGANVLTF. V usage is TRBV19 and J usage is TRBJ2-6; D might be TRBD1 (6 bases). Between the trimmed V and J ends, which lost 6 bases and 1 base, there was a span of 13 bases. There are 16 residues in the CDR3. Looked up from germline, CDR1 is LNHDA and CDR2 is SQIVND (reference sequence).

The CDR3 is CASSPYTDTQYF. CDR3 DNA sequence: TGTGCCAGCAGCCCCTATACAGATACGCAGTATTTT. The V call is TRBV12-3 or TRBV12-4, the J call TRBJ2-3; D gene ambiguous. V was clipped by 6 bases and J by 3 bases, with 7 bases between them. This CDR3 region has 12 residues.

This chain links TRBV11-2 with TRBJ2-7; the D is unclear. Germline V gives CDR1 SGHAT, CDR2 FQNNGV. The CDR3 sequence is 13 residues long. Deletions cut 0 bases from V and 4 bases from J, with 7 bases between. The CDR3: CASSLDTVYEQYF. DNA for the CDR3: TGTGCCAGCAGCTTAGATACGGTATACGAGCAGTACTTC.